The 31 T cell receptor beta chains below come from one sample, sequenced in a study of blood T cell repertoires in COVID-19 (dated by TCRdb to 2019 to 2021). Library creation used the immunoSEQ multiplex PCR assay. Held by TCRdb, this immuneACCESS table contains in-frame sequences only and omits some clones. Under half of the omission traces to an unresolved V gene where checked; the cause of the rest is unknown. The sample data list over 450,000 clones, and about 91% of these were observed just once. Jointly, the top ten make up around 0.95% of the sample. The specimen sequenced was peripheral blood. The receptors shown here come from a man younger than 35 with COVID-19, enrolled during active disease.

This sequence joins TRBV4-2 and TRBJ2-3, with 7 positions matching TRBD2. CDR1 and CDR2 from the germline V gene are LGHNA and YNFKEQ. Trimming cost V 3 bases and J 0 bases; bases outside gene matches: 6. The CDR3 sequence is 16 residues long. The CDR3 DNA reads as TGTGCCAGCAGCCATCAGGGAGGGGCTAGCACAGATACGCAGTATTTT. Encoded protein: CASSHQGGASTDTQYF.

The chain is built from TRBV19 and TRBJ1-3; a weak D match, TRBD1 (5 bases). Trimming took off 9 bases at V and 0 bases at J, with 15 bases between the two ends. The germline V gene encodes CDR1 LNHDA and CDR2 SQIVND (reference sequence). This CDR3 region has 15 residues. CDR3 sequence reads: CASLRASSSGNTIYF. The CDR3 DNA reads as TGTGCCAGCCTCAGGGCATCATCCTCTGGAAACACCATATATTTT.

A word on this clone: Other nucleotide sequences in the sample specify the same CDR3. The V and J genes are TRBV7-2 and TRBJ2-1; D is unresolved. Germline-derived CDR1 and CDR2 are SGHTA and FQGNSA. Trimming stripped 5 bases from V and 5 bases from J, with 4 bases between. The CDR3 is 11 residues long. The CDR3 nucleotides are TGTGCCAGCAGCCGGGACAATGAGCAGTTCTTC. Its translation is CASSRDNEQFF.

The chain recombines TRBV5-1 with TRBJ2-1; 9 bases are shared with TRBD1. V lost 4 bases and J lost 4; bases outside the gene matches: 12. This CDR3 is 17 amino acids long. The germline CDR1 and CDR2 sequences are SGHRS and YFSETQ. CDR3 in amino acids: CASSGTTGGMGYNEQFF. The CDR3 DNA is TGCGCCAGCAGCGGGACGACAGGGGGTATGGGTTACAATGAGCAGTTCTTC.

This chain joins TRBV6-5 and TRBJ2-7, with D maybe TRBD2 (6 bases). CDR1 and CDR2 from the germline V gene are MNHEY and SVGAGI. The CDR3 extends over 14 amino acids. V was pared by 2 bases and J by 4 bases, with 12 bases between. In DNA form, the CDR3 reads TGTGCCAGCAGTTACGGAGGGACGCAGTACGAGCAGTACTTC. Translating it yields CASSYGGTQYEQYF.

In its sample, this clone was seen a few times. The genes are TRBV16 and TRBJ2-7; 10 bases are shared with TRBD2. From germline, CDR1 is KGHSY and CDR2 FQNENV. This CDR3 region has 16 residues. The junction had 8 bases not matched to a gene; V was cut back by 3 bases and J by 3 bases. The CDR3 is CASSHYRLAGDYEQYF. The CDR3 DNA reads as TGTGCCAGCAGCCATTATCGGCTAGCGGGGGACTACGAGCAGTACTTC.

V gene TRBV5-1 combines with J gene TRBJ1-5; D remains unclear. The CDR3 is 14 residues long. V shed 4 bases and J shed 5 bases, with 13 bases lying between them. Germline V gene lookup returns CDR1 SGHRS and CDR2 YFSETQ. Written as DNA, the CDR3 is TGCGCCAGCAGCCTAGGATATGGAGATCAGCCCCAGCATTTT. Its protein product is CASSLGYGDQPQHF.

The rearrangement joins TRBV21-1 to TRBJ1-2. TRBV21-1 is flagged as a pseudogene. This CDR3 spans 18 amino acids. CDR3 DNA sequence: TGTGCCAGCAGCAAAGCCCTACAGGACGGGGGGGAGAGAGATGGCTACACCTTC. Translating it yields CASSKALQDGGERDGYTF.

This clone occurred once. The V call is TRBV6-5, the J call TRBJ1-1; no clear D gene. Germline V gene lookup returns CDR1 MNHEY and CDR2 SVGAGI. V was trimmed by 4 bases and J by 1 base, leaving 7 bases between them. This CDR3 contains 13 residues. DNA for the CDR3: TGTGCCAGCAGTTTGGAGAAGAACACTGAAGCTTTCTTT. It encodes CASSLEKNTEAFF.

This clone was counted only a few times. V is TRBV12-3 or TRBV12-4 and J is TRBJ1-6, with D unclear. Trimming removed 6 bases at V and 7 bases at J, with 7 bases between. The CDR3 sequence is 12 residues long. CDR3 sequence: CASSLQNSPLHF. CDR3 bases: TGTGCCAGCAGCCTACAGAATTCACCCCTCCACTTT.

As to this clone: This sample includes further DNA sequences coding for the same CDR3. The V call is TRBV7-9, the J call TRBJ2-7; D is ambiguous. CDR1 is SEHNR, CDR2 FQNEAQ, per germline (reference sequence). CDR3 length: 11 amino acids. Trimming stripped 5 bases from V and 4 bases from J, with 6 bases between. The CDR3 DNA reads TGTGCCAGCAGCCCAGCGTACGAGCAGTACTTC. Translated, it gives CASSPAYEQYF.

V gene TRBV18 combines with J gene TRBJ2-3; D not certain. V dropped 6 bases and J dropped 6 bases, with 13 bases sitting between them. Per germline, CDR1 KGHSH and CDR2 LQKENI. The CDR3 contains 13 residues. CDR3 in DNA: TGTGCCAGCTCTACGATTCAGGCTGATACGCAGTATTTT. Translated: CASSTIQADTQYF.

The chain couples TRBV10-2 to TRBJ2-7; TRBD1 might be the D (6 bases). The CDR3 spans 15 residues. The V and J ends lost 6 bases and 3 bases respectively, with 18 bases between them. Germline V gene sequence: CDR1 WSHSY, CDR2 SAAADI. CDR3 protein: CASSDQTTGYYEQYF. Written as DNA, the CDR3 is TGCGCCAGCAGCGACCAGACTACAGGGTACTACGAGCAGTACTTC.

The chain joins TRBV9 to TRBJ2-3; 7 bases are shared with TRBD2. V was clipped by 6 bases and J by 4 bases; unmatched bases: 14. CDR1 SGDLS and CDR2 YYNGEE come from the germline V gene. CDR3 length: 16 residues. The CDR3 here is CASTPRGTGGADTQYF. In DNA form, the CDR3 reads TGTGCCAGCACCCCCCGGGGGACGGGAGGCGCAGATACGCAGTATTTT.

CDR3: CASSERPTGEQYF. As DNA, the CDR3 is TGTGCCAGCAGTGAAAGGCCCACCGGGGAGCAGTACTTC. This chain uses TRBV6-1 with TRBJ2-7, with D unclear. The germline V and J ends were trimmed by 2 bases and 7 bases, with 12 bases remaining between them. Germline assignment: CDR1 MNHNS and CDR2 SASEGT. The CDR3 length is 13 residues.

The J gene is TRBJ1-5, the V gene TRBV11-2, with 12 bases matching TRBD1. The CDR3 contains 15 residues. The V gene end was trimmed by 5 bases and the J gene end by 7 bases; junction bases not matched to a gene: 6. Looked up from germline, CDR1 is SGHAT and CDR2 is FQNNGV. The CDR3: CASSLGTGGEQPQHF. The CDR3 DNA is TGTGCCAGCAGCCTAGGGACAGGGGGCGAACAGCCCCAGCATTTT.

This chain uses TRBV12-3 or TRBV12-4 with TRBJ1-1; D unresolved. Trimming took 6 bases from V and 6 from J, leaving 14 bases between them. The CDR3 contains 13 residues. The CDR3: CASSGGRRAEAFF. The CDR3 bases are TGTGCCAGCAGCGGAGGACGGCGCGCTGAAGCTTTCTTT.

The chain couples TRBV19 to TRBJ2-3; 7 bases agree with TRBD2. CDR3 length: 16 residues. The J segment lost 2 bases and the V segment lost 7 bases, leaving 12 bases of the junction unmatched. Germline values: CDR1 LNHDA, CDR2 SQIVND (reference sequence). This chain's CDR3 is CASTPLGAGYTDTQYF. The CDR3 nucleotides are TGTGCCAGTACCCCCCTGGGAGCGGGATACACAGATACGCAGTATTTT. Complete variable domain (other parts from reference TRBV19 and TRBJ2-3): DGGITQSPKYLFRKEGQNVTLSCEQNLNHDAMYWYRQDPGQGLRLIYYSQIVNDFQKGDIAEGYSVSREKKESFPLTVTSAQKNPTAFYLCASTPLGAGYTDTQYFGPGTRLTVL.

This sequence joins TRBV29-1 and TRBJ1-1; 7 bases fit TRBD1. The CDR3 covers 12 residues. Germline V CDR1 and CDR2: SQVTM, ANQGSEA. J was trimmed by 4 bases and V by 7 bases; bases with no gene match: 6. The CDR3 nucleotides read TGCAGCGCTACAGGGGAAAGCACTGAAGCTTTCTTT. Translated: CSATGESTEAFF.

The genes are TRBV7-9 and TRBJ1-1, with D possibly being TRBD1 (5 bases). Germline V lookup: CDR1 SEHNR, CDR2 FQNEAQ (reference sequence). This CDR3 comprises 15 residues. V lost 3 bases and J lost 3, with 14 bases in between. CDR3 region: CASSFSQGRDTEAFF. The CDR3 bases are TGTGCCAGCAGCTTTTCCCAGGGCCGGGACACTGAAGCTTTCTTT.

The chain carries TRBV5-4 and TRBJ1-1; D unresolved. Per germline, CDR1 SGHNT and CDR2 YYREEE (reference sequence). The CDR3 totals 16 residues. Trimming pared 5 bases from V and 0 bases from J, leaving 17 bases between. CDR3 amino acids: CASSRDNRELNTEAFF. DNA for the CDR3: TGTGCCAGCAGTCGAGACAACCGTGAATTGAACACTGAAGCTTTCTTT.

This clone was seen only once. V and J are TRBV7-9 and TRBJ2-1; 8 positions match TRBD2. The CDR3 is made up of 15 amino acids. V dropped 5 bases and J dropped 6; count of bases not matched to a gene: 9. The germline CDR1 and CDR2 sequences are SEHNR and FQNEAQ (reference sequence). CDR3 sequence: CASSPRTGGLNEQFF. The CDR3 DNA is TGTGCCAGCAGCCCTAGAACGGGAGGGCTCAATGAGCAGTTCTTC. The full variable domain, in which reference TRBV7-9 and TRBJ2-1 provide the parts outside the CDR3, is DTGVSQNPRHKITKRGQNVTFRCDPISEHNRLYWYRQTLGQGPEFLTYFQNEAQLEKSRLLSDRFSAERPKGSFSTLEIQRTEQGDSAMYLCASSPRTGGLNEQFFGPGTRLTVL.

The gene calls are TRBV27 and TRBJ2-2; a weak D match, TRBD1 (6 bases). V was shortened by 6 bases and J by 7 bases, with 12 bases between the two germline ends. Germline V lookup: CDR1 MNHEY, CDR2 SMNVEV (reference sequence). The CDR3 sequence is 13 residues long. The CDR3 here is CASRTGRVGELFF. In nucleotides, the CDR3 is TGTGCCAGCAGGACAGGCCGAGTCGGGGAGCTGTTTTTT.

The chain carries TRBV5-1 and TRBJ2-7; 7 bases agree with TRBD1. This CDR3 has 13 residues. Trimming took 0 bases from V and 7 from J; bases not matched to a gene: 4. Germline V lookup: CDR1 SGHRS, CDR2 YFSETQ. The CDR3 here is CASSLGTGEEQYF. The DNA for the CDR3 is TGCGCCAGCAGCTTGGGAACAGGGGAGGAGCAGTACTTC.

This clone was seen more than once but under ten times. The chain employs TRBV29-1 and TRBJ1-2; a possible D gene is TRBD1 (5 bases). Trimming shortened V by 4 bases and J by 8 bases, and 17 bases separated the two germline ends. This CDR3 contains 13 residues. The V gene's germline CDR1 is SQVTM and CDR2 ANQGSEA. This CDR3 reads CSVVDSAGWGYTF. DNA of the CDR3: TGCAGCGTTGTGGATTCGGCAGGGTGGGGCTACACCTTC.

This chain connects TRBV24-1 to TRBJ2-1; no definite D call. The V gene lost 6 bases and the J gene lost 8 bases, with 13 bases spanning the gap. CDR3 size: 13 residues. CDR1 is KGHDR and CDR2 is SFDVKD in the germline V gene. The CDR3 bases are TGTGCCACCAGTTTGAGTTCGGCGGATGAGCAGTTCTTC. Translating it yields CATSLSSADEQFF.

V gene TRBV5-1 combines with J gene TRBJ2-2; 8 bases fit TRBD1. This CDR3 spans 15 amino acids. The germline V gene encodes CDR1 SGHRS and CDR2 YFSETQ. The J segment lost 6 bases and the V segment lost 0 bases, leaving 4 bases of the junction unmatched. The DNA for the CDR3 is TGCGCCAGCAGCTTGGAACAGGGGGGTTCCGGGGAGCTGTTTTTT. This sequence encodes CASSLEQGGSGELFF.

In this sample, this clone turned up a few times. The chain carries TRBV28 and TRBJ2-3; 8 bases match TRBD2. The length of the CDR3 is 18 residues. Germline-derived CDR1 and CDR2 are MDHEN and SYDVKM. V trimming: 5 bases; J trimming: 0 bases; junction bases outside the gene matches: 13. The CDR3 DNA reads as TGTGCCAGCAGTCTCTCCCCGGGACTAGGCTCTAGCACAGATACGCAGTATTTT. Its translation is CASSLSPGLGSSTDTQYF.

This chain joins TRBV5-4 and TRBJ2-2; TRBD2 matches 11 bases. This CDR3 has 16 residues. Germline V lookup: CDR1 SGHNT, CDR2 YYREEE (reference sequence). V shed 1 base and J 4 bases; nucleotides not matched to a gene: 3. CDR3 sequence reads: CASSLLLAGVTGELFF. The CDR3 nucleotides are TGTGCCAGCAGCTTGTTACTAGCGGGAGTCACCGGGGAGCTGTTTTTT.

The rearrangement joins TRBV2 to TRBJ1-1, with 7 positions matching TRBD1. The germline gives CDR1 SNHLY, CDR2 FYNNEI. The J segment lost 1 base and the V segment lost 6 bases, leaving 5 bases of the junction unmatched. This CDR3 contains 14 residues. CDR3 loop: CASSRTGENTEAFF. CDR3 coding DNA: TGTGCCAGCAGCCGTACAGGGGAGAACACTGAAGCTTTCTTT.

The chain carries TRBV5-4 and TRBJ1-6, with 9 nucleotides matching TRBD1. The ends lost 0 bases at V and 5 bases at J; junction bases unmatched: 15. The CDR3 is made up of 20 amino acids. CDR1 and CDR2 (germline): SGHNT, YYREEE (reference sequence). The CDR3 DNA reads as TGTGCCAGCAGCTTGGGCCCGGGACAGGGCTTGTTTTTCCATAATTCACCCCTCCACTTT. Its translation is CASSLGPGQGLFFHNSPLHF.